This is a list of T cell receptor beta chains from one sample in a study of beta chain features in type 1 diabetes. Sequencing was performed with immunoSEQ multiplex PCR; in TCRdb, only in-frame clones are kept and a portion is missing. The sample holds some 660,000 clones; about 14% are singletons and the top ten take 0.035% to 0.04%. The sequenced sample consisted of naive CD4+ T cells from blood. These receptors originate from a man in his late teens or twenties with type 1 diabetes. Each CDR3 is given with its conserved first and last residue. The D gene is left open where the match is weak. Size values are once, few and many counts, or a class for expanded clones, and some rows have none.

clone size	D gene	J gene	V gene	CDR3 protein	CDR3 DNA
few	.	TRBJ2-7	TRBV30	CAWSVPVGQYF	TGTGCCTGGAGTGTTCCCGTTGGGCAGTACTTC
.	.	TRBJ2-2	TRBV19	CASREASRFGELFF	TGTGCCAGTAGAGAGGCTAGCAGGTTCGGGGAGCTGTTTTTT
.	.	TRBJ2-7	TRBV25-1	CASSELSPASYEQYF	TGTGCCAGCAGTGAATTGAGTCCTGCTTCCTACGAGCAGTACTTC
.	TRBD1	TRBJ1-2	TRBV2	CASRQRTGAGGYTF	TGTGCCAGCAGACAAAGGACAGGGGCTGGTGGCTACACCTTC
.	TRBD1	TRBJ2-2	TRBV25-1	CASKGVIQGMTGELFF	TGTGCCAGCAAGGGGGTGATACAGGGGATGACCGGGGAGCTGTTTTTT
few	.	TRBJ1-5	TRBV7-9	CASSLAGGQPQHF	TGTGCCAGCAGCTTAGCGGGGGGTCAGCCCCAGCATTTT
.	TRBD1	TRBJ2-7	TRBV7-3	CASSPRQGAYEQYF	TGTGCCAGCAGCCCACGACAGGGTGCCTACGAGCAGTACTTC
.	.	TRBJ2-3	TRBV6-6	CASTPSSVTDTQYF	TGTGCCAGCACTCCTAGCTCTGTCACAGATACGCAGTATTTT
.	.	TRBJ2-1	TRBV7-9	CASSLDTRIEQFF	TGTGCCAGCAGCTTAGACACCCGAATTGAGCAGTTCTTC
.	TRBD1	TRBJ1-2	TRBV28	CASSAQGYYGYTF	TGTGCCAGCAGTGCACAGGGGTACTATGGCTACACCTTC
.	TRBD2	TRBJ2-3	TRBV5-1	CASSFGTTESDTQYF	TGCGCCAGCAGCTTTGGGACTACTGAATCGGATACGCAGTATTTT
.	.	TRBJ2-3	TRBV7-8	CASSQGQLTDTQYF	TGTGCCAGCAGCCAAGGACAGCTCACAGATACGCAGTATTTT
few	.	TRBJ2-5	TRBV29-1	CSVTGQLGETQYF	TGCAGCGTAACTGGACAGTTGGGAGAGACCCAGTACTTC
.	.	TRBJ1-2	TRBV25-1	CASSEYSPRADGYTF	TGTGCCAGCAGTGAATATTCCCCCCGAGCGGATGGCTACACCTTC
.	TRBD1	TRBJ2-1	TRBV11-1	CASSPGQGTYNEQFF	TGTGCCAGCAGCCCCGGACAGGGTACCTACAATGAGCAGTTCTTC
few	.	TRBJ2-1	TRBV6-5	CASSPPGNLYNEQFF	TGTGCCAGCAGTCCTCCGGGAAACCTCTACAATGAGCAGTTCTTC
few	TRBD1	TRBJ1-3	TRBV30	CAWSVLGQGNTIYF	TGTGCCTGGAGTGTACTGGGACAGGGAAACACCATATATTTT
few	TRBD1	TRBJ2-5	TRBV5-4	CASNDRVQETQYF	TGTGCCAGCAACGACAGGGTACAAGAGACCCAGTACTTC
few	TRBD1	TRBJ1-5	TRBV30	CAWSWGDREHQPQHF	TGTGCCTGGAGTTGGGGGGACAGGGAACATCAGCCCCAGCATTTT
.	TRBD1	TRBJ1-5	TRBV5-8	CASSSDRGNQPQHF	TGTGCCAGCAGCTCCGACAGGGGGAATCAGCCCCAGCATTTT